This passage covers 9 T cell receptor beta chains from one sample sequenced in a study of blood T cell repertoires in COVID-19. The data were produced by immunoSEQ multiplex PCR, yet TCRdb's version contains in-frame clones alone and is incomplete. The data show just under 150,000 clones, about 91% seen once. The specimen sequenced was peripheral blood. The source is a woman between 45 and 60 years old with acute or convalescent COVID-19.

This chain links TRBV19 with TRBJ2-4, with a tentative D call TRBD1 (6 bases). V lost 6 bases, J lost 8 bases, and 14 bases lay in between. The germline V gene has CDR1 LNHDA and CDR2 SQIVND (reference sequence). This CDR3 is built from 13 residues. CDR3 coding DNA: TGTGCCAGTAGCGACAGGCTTTTCGACATTCAGTACTTC. It yields the protein CASSDRLFDIQYF.

The V and J genes are TRBV5-1 and TRBJ1-6; 8 bases fit TRBD1. The CDR3 contains 15 residues. CDR1 and CDR2 (germline): SGHRS, YFSETQ. Losses at the gene ends were 5 bases for V and 10 bases for J; bases not matched to a gene: 11. CDR3 sequence: CASSLGQGTESPLHF. DNA of the CDR3: TGCGCCAGCAGTTTAGGACAGGGTACGGAGTCACCCCTCCACTTT.

The chain combines TRBV10-2 with TRBJ2-7; D remains ambiguous. In germline, CDR1 is WSHSY, CDR2 SAAADI. CDR3 length equals 15 residues. V was cut by 5 bases and J by 1 base, with 15 bases left in between. CDR3: CASSFDSSASYEQYF. The CDR3 DNA reads TGCGCCAGCAGTTTTGACTCGAGCGCATCCTACGAGCAGTACTTC.

The V and J genes are TRBV19 and TRBJ2-1, with a tentative D call TRBD2 (6 bases). This CDR3 comprises 15 residues. V lost 5 bases, J lost 2 bases, and 13 bases lay in between. In germline, CDR1 is LNHDA, CDR2 SQIVND (reference sequence). The CDR3 DNA follows: TGTGCCAGTAGTCCGGCCGGACTACCCTACAATGAGCAGTTCTTC. This encodes CASSPAGLPYNEQFF. The full variable domain, its missing parts supplied by reference TRBV19 and TRBJ2-1, is DGGITQSPKYLFRKEGQNVTLSCEQNLNHDAMYWYRQDPGQGLRLIYYSQIVNDFQKGDIAEGYSVSREKKESFPLTVTSAQKNPTAFYLCASSPAGLPYNEQFFGPGTRLTVL.

Written as DNA, the CDR3 is TGTGCCAGCAGCCAAGGGGGAGGGGGCTACGAGCAGTACTTC. Amino acids: CASSQGGGGYEQYF. The chain couples TRBV3-1 (or the pseudogene TRBV3-2) to TRBJ2-7, with D possibly TRBD2 on 7 matching bases. The ends were cut back, 1 base at V and 3 bases at J, with 10 bases in the middle. Germline V gene lookup returns CDR1 LGHDT and CDR2 YNNKEL (reference sequence). This CDR3 region has 14 residues.

Regarding this clone: In the same sample, other DNA sequences code for this CDR3. The chain recombines TRBV5-1 with TRBJ1-2, with D possibly matching TRBD1 (6 bases). Trimming pared 2 bases from V and 0 bases from J, leaving 8 bases between. The CDR3 spans 14 residues. Germline V gene data show CDR1 as SGHRS and CDR2 as YFSETQ. The CDR3: CASSLQGPNYGYTF. DNA of the CDR3: TGCGCCAGCAGCTTACAGGGCCCTAACTATGGCTACACCTTC.

The rearrangement uses TRBV6-5 and TRBJ2-1; D is possibly TRBD2 (6 bases). V lost 6 bases, J lost 0 bases, and 9 bases lay in between. Germline-derived CDR1 and CDR2 are MNHEY and SVGAGI. CDR3 length: 14 residues. CDR3 nucleotides: TGTGCCAGCAGCAGGAGGGGCTCCTACAATGAGCAGTTCTTC. Translation gives CASSRRGSYNEQFF.

The chain uses TRBV19 and TRBJ1-1; 9 bases line up with TRBD1. After removal of 5 bases from V and 5 bases from J, the junction contained 9 bases not matched to a gene. The CDR3 runs to 15 residues. Germline CDR1 LNHDA, CDR2 SQIVND (reference sequence). CDR3: CASSGPDRGETEAFF. The CDR3 DNA is TGTGCCAGTAGTGGACCAGACAGGGGGGAAACTGAAGCTTTCTTT.

J is TRBJ1-1 and V is TRBV9; D is uncertain. Per the germline V gene, CDR1 is SGDLS and CDR2 is YYNGEE. The CDR3 has 14 residues. The germline V and J ends were trimmed by 3 bases and 5 bases, with 14 bases remaining between them. The CDR3 nucleotides read TGTGCCAGCAGCGCTACGGGTGAGGGAACTGAAGCTTTCTTT. It translates to CASSATGEGTEAFF.